What follows are 7 T cell receptor beta chains derived from one specimen sequenced in a study of blood T cells in healthy people across ages. Primers used in a second PCR of roughly 6 to 12 cycles were a sample-barcoded 5' primer and a J-beta primer mix. TCRdb redid the calling of the 5' RACE reads with MiXCR, one entry per CDR3 protein. The sample has 590,000 or so distinct CDR3 sequences, 25% to 30% seen once; the top ten hold 15% to 19%. Input material: blood. All receptors come from a woman at least 80 years old in good health.

V and J are TRBV5-1 and TRBJ2-1; 8 positions agree with TRBD2. J was trimmed by 2 bases and V by 4 bases; bases with no gene match: 8. Per the germline V gene, CDR1 is SGHRS and CDR2 is YFSETQ. The CDR3 is 16 residues long. The CDR3 nucleotides are TGCGCCAGCAGCCCACTAATAGCGGGAACCTACAATGAGCAGTTCTTC. Translating gives CASSPLIAGTYNEQFF.

Comment on this clonotype: It may be a read error: a sequence one base away is much more abundant. The rearrangement uses TRBV6-1 and TRBJ2-1; TRBD1 or TRBD2 may be the D gene (6 bases each). The CDR3 is made up of 15 amino acids. CDR1 is MNHNS and CDR2 is SASEGT in the germline V gene. This CDR3 is CASGEGGTPFNEQFF. CDR3 DNA: TGTGCCAGCGGTGAAGGGGGGACTCCTTTCAATGAGCAGTTCTTC.

Of note for this clonotype: The junction departs from germline at one end; a sequencing error may be responsible. The chain recombines TRBV6-5 with TRBJ2-1; 8 nucleotides agree with TRBD1. The CDR3 is 13 residues long. The germline V gene encodes CDR1 MNHEY and CDR2 SVGAGI. The CDR3 bases are TGTGCCAGCAGCCTACAGGGGGACAATGAGCGGTTCTTC. Translating it yields CASSLQGDNERFF.

This clonotype has ten or more counts. This sequence joins TRBV29-1 and TRBJ2-5; D is ambiguous. The length of the CDR3 is 11 residues. Germline V gene data show CDR1 as SQVTM and CDR2 as ANQGSEA. V lost 1 base, J lost 11 bases, and 11 bases lay in between. Here the CDR3 reads CSVEGYDEQYF. The CDR3 region has the DNA TGCAGCGTTGAAGGGTACGATGAGCAGTACTTC.

The table lists this clonotype with many counts. The chain is built from TRBV7-2 and TRBJ1-2; no definite D call. From germline, CDR1 is SGHTA and CDR2 FQGNSA. CDR3 size: 15 residues. The V end was cut by 1 base, the J end by 0 bases, with 9 bases between. The CDR3 is CASSLEGVANYGYTF. The CDR3 DNA follows: TGTGCCAGCAGCTTAGAGGGAGTCGCTAACTATGGCTACACCTTC.

This clonotype appeared a few times. The rearrangement joins TRBV25-1 to TRBJ1-1, with D unclear. The CDR3 loop spans 14 amino acids. The V end was cut by 4 bases, the J end by 1 base, with 10 bases between. Looked up from germline, CDR1 is MGHDK and CDR2 is SYGVNS. The chain's CDR3 is CASSGRAQNTEAFF. The CDR3 DNA is TGTGCCAGCAGTGGCCGGGCACAGAACACTGAAGCTTTCTTT.

For this clonotype: It is likely a read error: a sequence one base away is far more abundant. The chain links TRBV7-9 to TRBJ1-1; 7 positions match TRBD1. CDR1 and CDR2 from the germline V gene are SEHNR and FQNEAQ (reference sequence). This CDR3 is 14 amino acids long. CDR3 in amino acids: CAGSLGGGNTEAFF. CDR3 nucleotide sequence: TGTGCCGGCAGCTTAGGAGGGGGCAACACTGAAGCTTTCTTT.